Described below is a single T cell receptor (beta chain) sequence and its context. Profiled with immunoSEQ multiplex PCR; TCRdb holds only in-frame clones, not every one. The sample yields around 250,000 clones, approximately 86% seen once. The sample is drawn from a study of blood T cell repertoires in COVID-19. The V end was cut by 7 bases, the J end by 0 bases, with 10 bases between. The CDR3 contains 14 residues. The germline CDR1 and CDR2 sequences are SEHNR and FQNEAQ (reference sequence). The chain links TRBV7-9 to TRBJ1-3, with D uncertain. This clonotype was sampled from a woman under 30 with acute or convalescent COVID-19. The sample taken for sequencing was peripheral blood. In DNA, the CDR3 is TGTGCCAGCATCCCACAAGTCTCTGGAAACACCATATATTTT. Translated: CASIPQVSGNTIYF.